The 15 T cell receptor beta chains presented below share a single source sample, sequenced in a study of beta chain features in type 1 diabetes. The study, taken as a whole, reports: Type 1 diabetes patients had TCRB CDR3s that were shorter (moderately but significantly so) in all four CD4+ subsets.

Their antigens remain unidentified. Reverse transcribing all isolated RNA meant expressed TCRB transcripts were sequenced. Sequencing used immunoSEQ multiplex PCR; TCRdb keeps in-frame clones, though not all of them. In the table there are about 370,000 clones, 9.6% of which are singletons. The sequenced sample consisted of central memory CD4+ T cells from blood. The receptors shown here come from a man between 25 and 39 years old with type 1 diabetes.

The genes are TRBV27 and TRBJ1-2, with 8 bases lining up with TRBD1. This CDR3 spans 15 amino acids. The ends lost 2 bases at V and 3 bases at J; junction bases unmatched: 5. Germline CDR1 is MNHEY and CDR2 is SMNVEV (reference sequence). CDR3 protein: CASSLAGGADYGYTF. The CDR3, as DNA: TGTGCCAGCAGTTTAGCAGGGGGCGCTGACTATGGCTACACCTTC.

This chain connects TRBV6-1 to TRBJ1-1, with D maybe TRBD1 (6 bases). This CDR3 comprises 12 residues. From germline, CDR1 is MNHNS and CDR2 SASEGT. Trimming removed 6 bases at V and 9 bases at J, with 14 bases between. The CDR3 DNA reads TGTGCCAGCAGCTATAGCCGGGACAAAGCTTTCTTT. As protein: CASSYSRDKAFF.

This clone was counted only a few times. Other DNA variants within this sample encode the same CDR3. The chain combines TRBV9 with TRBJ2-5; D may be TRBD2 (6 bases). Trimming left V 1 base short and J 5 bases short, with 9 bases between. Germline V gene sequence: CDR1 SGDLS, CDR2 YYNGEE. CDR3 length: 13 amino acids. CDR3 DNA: TGTGCCAGCAGCGTAACTAGCCTGGAGACCCAGTACTTC. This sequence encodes CASSVTSLETQYF.

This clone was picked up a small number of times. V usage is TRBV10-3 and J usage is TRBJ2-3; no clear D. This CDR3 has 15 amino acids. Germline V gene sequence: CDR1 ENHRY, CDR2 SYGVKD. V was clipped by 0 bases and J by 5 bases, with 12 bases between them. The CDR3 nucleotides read TGTGCCATCAGTGAGTCTTCGCTAGGTGGAGATACGCAGTATTTT. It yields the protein CAISESSLGGDTQYF.

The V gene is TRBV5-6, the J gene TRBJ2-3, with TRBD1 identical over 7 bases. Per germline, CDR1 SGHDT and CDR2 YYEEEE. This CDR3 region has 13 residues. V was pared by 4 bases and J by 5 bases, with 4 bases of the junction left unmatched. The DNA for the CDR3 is TGTGCCAGCAGCATCCGACAGGGAGATACGCAGTATTTT. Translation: CASSIRQGDTQYF.

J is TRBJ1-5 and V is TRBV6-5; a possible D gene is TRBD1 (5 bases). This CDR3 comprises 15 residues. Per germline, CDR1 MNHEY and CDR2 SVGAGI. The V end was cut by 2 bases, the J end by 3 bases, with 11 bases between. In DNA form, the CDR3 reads TGTGCCAGCAGTTACACCGCAGGGAACAATCAGCCCCAGCATTTT. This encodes CASSYTAGNNQPQHF.

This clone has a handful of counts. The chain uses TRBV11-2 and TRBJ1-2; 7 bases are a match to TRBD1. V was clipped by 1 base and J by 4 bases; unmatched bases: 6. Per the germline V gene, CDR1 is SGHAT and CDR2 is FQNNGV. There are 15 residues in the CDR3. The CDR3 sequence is CASSLVEGAAYGYTF. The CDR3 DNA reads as TGTGCCAGCAGCTTAGTGGAGGGGGCGGCCTATGGCTACACCTTC.

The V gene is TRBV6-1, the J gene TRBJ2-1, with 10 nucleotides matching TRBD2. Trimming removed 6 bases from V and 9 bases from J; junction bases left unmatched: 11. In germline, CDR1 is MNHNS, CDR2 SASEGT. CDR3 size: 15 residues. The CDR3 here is CASRISSGRFSEQFF. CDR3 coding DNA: TGTGCCAGCAGAATTTCTAGCGGGAGATTCAGTGAGCAGTTCTTC.

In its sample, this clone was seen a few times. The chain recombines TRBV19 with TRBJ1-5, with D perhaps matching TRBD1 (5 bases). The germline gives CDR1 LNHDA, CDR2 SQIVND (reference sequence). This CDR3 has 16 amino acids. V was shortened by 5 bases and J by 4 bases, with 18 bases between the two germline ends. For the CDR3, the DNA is TGTGCCAGTAGTCGGCCGAAAGGGGAGACTAATCAGCCCCAGCATTTT. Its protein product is CASSRPKGETNQPQHF.

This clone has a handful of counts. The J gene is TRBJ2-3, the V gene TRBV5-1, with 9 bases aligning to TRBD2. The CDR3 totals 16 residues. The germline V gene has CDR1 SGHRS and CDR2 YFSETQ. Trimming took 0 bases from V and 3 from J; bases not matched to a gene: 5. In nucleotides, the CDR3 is TGCGCCAGCAGCTTGGGCCCTAGCGGGAATACAGATACGCAGTATTTT. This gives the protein CASSLGPSGNTDTQYF.

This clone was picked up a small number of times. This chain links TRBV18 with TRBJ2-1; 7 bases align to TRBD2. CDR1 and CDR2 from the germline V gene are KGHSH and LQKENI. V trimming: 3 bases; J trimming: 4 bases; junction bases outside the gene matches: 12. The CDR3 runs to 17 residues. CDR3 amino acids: CASSPMGGSWEYNEQFF. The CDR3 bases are TGTGCCAGCTCACCGATGGGCGGGAGTTGGGAATACAATGAGCAGTTCTTC.

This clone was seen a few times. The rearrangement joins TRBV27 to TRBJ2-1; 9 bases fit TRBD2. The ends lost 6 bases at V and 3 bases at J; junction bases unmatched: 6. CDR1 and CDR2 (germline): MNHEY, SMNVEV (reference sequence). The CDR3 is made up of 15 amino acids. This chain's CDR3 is CASRIGREGYNEQFF. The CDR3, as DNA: TGTGCCAGCAGAATTGGGCGGGAGGGCTACAATGAGCAGTTCTTC.

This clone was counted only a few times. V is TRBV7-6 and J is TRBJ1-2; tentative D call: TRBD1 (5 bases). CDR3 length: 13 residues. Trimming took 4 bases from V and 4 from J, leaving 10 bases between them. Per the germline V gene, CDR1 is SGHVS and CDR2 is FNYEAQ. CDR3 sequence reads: CASSSGRFYGYTF. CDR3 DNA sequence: TGTGCCAGCAGCTCGGGACGGTTCTATGGCTACACCTTC.

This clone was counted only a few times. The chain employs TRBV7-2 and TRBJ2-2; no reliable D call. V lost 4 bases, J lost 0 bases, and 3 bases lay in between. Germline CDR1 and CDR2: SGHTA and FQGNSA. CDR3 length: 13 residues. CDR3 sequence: CASSSPNTGELFF. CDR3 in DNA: TGTGCCAGCAGCTCTCCGAACACCGGGGAGCTGTTTTTT.

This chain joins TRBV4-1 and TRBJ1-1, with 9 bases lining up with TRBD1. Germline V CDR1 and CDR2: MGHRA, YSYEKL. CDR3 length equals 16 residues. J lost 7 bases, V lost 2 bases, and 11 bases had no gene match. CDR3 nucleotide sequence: TGCGCCAGCAGCCAAACTGACAGGGGGGTTCCGGATGAAGCTTTCTTT. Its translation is CASSQTDRGVPDEAFF.